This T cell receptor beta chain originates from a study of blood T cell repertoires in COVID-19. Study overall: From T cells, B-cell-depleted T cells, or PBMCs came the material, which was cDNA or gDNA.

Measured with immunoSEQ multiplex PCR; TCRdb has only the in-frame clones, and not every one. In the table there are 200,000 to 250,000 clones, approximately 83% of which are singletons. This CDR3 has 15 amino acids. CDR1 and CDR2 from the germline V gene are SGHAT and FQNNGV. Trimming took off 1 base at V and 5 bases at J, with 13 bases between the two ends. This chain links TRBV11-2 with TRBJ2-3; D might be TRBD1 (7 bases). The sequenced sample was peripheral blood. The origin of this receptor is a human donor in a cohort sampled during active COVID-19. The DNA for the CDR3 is TGTGCCAGCAGCTTAGCCAGGGGGAGGAGAGATACGCAGTATTTT. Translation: CASSLARGRRDTQYF.